The rows below give T cell receptor beta chains drawn from one sample of a study of T cell responses to AZD1222 COVID-19 vaccine. Here immunoSEQ multiplex PCR was the method, and the copy in TCRdb shows in-frame clones only, minus some. In the table there are 110,000 to 150,000 clones, 85% to 95% of which are singletons. The sequencing used peripheral blood, collected on day 0 of AZD1222 vaccination. The receptors derive from an adult in good health. The CDR3 runs from the conserved cysteine through the conserved F or W. The D gene is left open where the match is weak. A clone size is listed for some rows: how often the clone was seen (once, few, many), or a class if it is expanded.

>TRBJ1-2|once|.|TRBV19
TGTGCCAGTAGAGGTGAAGGCCGGCCTCAAGTCTATGGCTACACCTTC
CASRGEGRPQVYGYTF
>TRBJ2-1|.|.|TRBV11-3
TGTGCCAGCAGCTTAGGTATGGAGGGAATCATTGAGCAGTTCTTC
CASSLGMEGIIEQFF
>TRBJ1-1|.|.|TRBV7-8
TGTGCCAGCAGCTTAGCATCAGGGACGGCCTTAAATTCTGAAGCTTTCTTT
CASSLASGTALNSEAFF
>TRBJ2-1|.|.|TRBV6-5
TGTGCCAGCAGTTCTCAGGGGTACGGGCCGAATGAGCAGTTCTTC
CASSSQGYGPNEQFF
>TRBJ1-1|once|TRBD1|TRBV7-6
TGTGCCAGCAGCTTAGCCGGGACAGGGAGCACTGAAGCTTTCTTT
CASSLAGTGSTEAFF
>TRBJ2-1|.|TRBD2|TRBV5-1
TGCGCCAGCAGCCAACTAGCGGGAGGGAGGAATGAGCAGTTCTTC
CASSQLAGGRNEQFF
>TRBJ2-7|.|TRBD1|TRBV28
TGTGCCAGCAGTGACCTGAGGACAGGGGGGTTCATATACGAGCAGTACTTC
CASSDLRTGGFIYEQYF
>TRBJ1-5|.|.|TRBV18
TGTGCCAGCTCACCAGACAGACGCAATCAGCCCCAGCATTTT
CASSPDRRNQPQHF
>TRBJ1-2|.|TRBD1|TRBV2
TGTGCCAGCAGTGAAAGGTTATGGACAGGGCATACTTTTTATGGCTACACCTTC
CASSERLWTGHTFYGYTF
>TRBJ1-5|once|.|TRBV5-6
TGTGCCAGCAGCCGAAGGGTTGAGGGGCTTAGCAATCAGCCCCAGCATTTT
CASSRRVEGLSNQPQHF
>TRBJ2-2|.|.|TRBV6-5
TGTGCCAGCAGTTACTCGATAACAGGGAACACCGGGGAGCTGTTTTTT
CASSYSITGNTGELFF
>TRBJ1-1|.|.|TRBV6-5
TGTGCCAGCAGTACAGGGAGGGGTATGAACACTGAAGCTTTCTTT
CASSTGRGMNTEAFF
>TRBJ1-1|.|.|TRBV29-1
TGCAGCGTTGTGGAGAACACTGAAGCTTTCTTT
CSVVENTEAFF
>TRBJ2-1|.|.|TRBV19
TGTGCCAGTAGTATAGCCGAGGACAATGAGCAGTTCTTC
CASSIAEDNEQFF
>TRBJ1-1|.|.|TRBV4-1
TGCGCCAGCAGCCAACTGGGACGGAGAAACACTGAAGCTTTCTTT
CASSQLGRRNTEAFF
>TRBJ1-2|.|.|TRBV28
TGTGCCAGCAGTTCGGAGGACAACTATGGCTACACCTTC
CASSSEDNYGYTF
>TRBJ1-4|.|.|TRBV5-1
TGCGCCAGCAGCTTGGGCAGGGAAGGAGAAAAACTGTTTTTT
CASSLGREGEKLFF
>TRBJ1-6|.|.|TRBV5-1
TGCGCCAGCAGCTCGACCCTGCGCCAAGCACCCCTCCACTTT
CASSSTLRQAPLHF
>TRBJ1-4|.|.|TRBV7-9
TGTGCCAGCAGCCTAGGACGGTATAATGAAAAACTGTTTTTT
CASSLGRYNEKLFF
>TRBJ2-5|.|.|TRBV5-1
TGCGCCAGCAGCTTTGGACTCGGGTACCAAGAGACCCAGTACTTC
CASSFGLGYQETQYF
>TRBJ2-7|.|TRBD2|TRBV7-2
TGTGCCAGCAGCTCCGGGACTAGACGCTACGAGCAGTACTTC
CASSSGTRRYEQYF
>TRBJ2-1|.|TRBD2|TRBV4-2
TGTGCCAGCAGCCAGGGGACTAGCGGGAGGTACAATGAGCAGTTCTTC
CASSQGTSGRYNEQFF
>TRBJ1-1|.|.|TRBV28
TGTGCCAGCAGTTTGACCCTCGGGAGTAACGAAGCTTTCTTT
CASSLTLGSNEAFF
>TRBJ2-7|.|.|TRBV7-8
TGTGCCAGCAGCCCACGGGGTTCCTACGAGCAGTACTTC
CASSPRGSYEQYF
>TRBJ1-6|.|TRBD1|TRBV2
TGTGCCAGCAGAATGACAGGGTATTCACCCCTCCACTTT
CASRMTGYSPLHF
>TRBJ2-2|.|TRBD2|TRBV5-1
TGCGCCAGCAGCCCGGTGGTAGCGGGAGAGCGAACCGGGGAGCTGTTTTTT
CASSPVVAGERTGELFF
>TRBJ2-2|.|TRBD1|TRBV5-1
TGCGCCAGCAGCCAAGTCAGGGGGCTGAACACCGGGGAGCTGTTTTTT
CASSQVRGLNTGELFF
>TRBJ1-1|few|TRBD1|TRBV30
TGTGCCTGGAGTACAGGGACAGCCGGCGGTGGCACTGAAGCTTTCTTT
CAWSTGTAGGGTEAFF
>TRBJ2-3|once|.|TRBV10-3
TGTGCCACGTGGAAGGGAGATACGCAGTATTTT
CATWKGDTQYF
>TRBJ2-6|.|.|TRBV7-9
TGTGCCAGCAGCCATGGTAGGGGCCCCTCTGGGGCCAACGTCCTGACTTTC
CASSHGRGPSGANVLTF